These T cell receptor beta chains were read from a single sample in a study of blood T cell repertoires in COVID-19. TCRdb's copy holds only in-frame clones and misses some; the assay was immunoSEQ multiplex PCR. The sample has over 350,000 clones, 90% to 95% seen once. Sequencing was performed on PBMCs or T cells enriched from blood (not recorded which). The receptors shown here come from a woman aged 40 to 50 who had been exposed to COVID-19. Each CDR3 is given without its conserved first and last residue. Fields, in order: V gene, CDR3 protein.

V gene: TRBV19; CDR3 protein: ASRIAQVADTQY
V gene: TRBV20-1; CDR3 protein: SASRTGATNQPQH
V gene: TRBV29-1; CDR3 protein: SVDRQGNTGELF
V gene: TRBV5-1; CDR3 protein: ASSRGLAGEEETQY
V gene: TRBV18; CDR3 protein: ASSPPSSTDGYT
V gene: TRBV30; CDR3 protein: AWREPRETQY
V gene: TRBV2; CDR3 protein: ASSRLALETQY
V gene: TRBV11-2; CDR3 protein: ASSPDIYSNQPQH
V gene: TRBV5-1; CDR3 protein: ASSLRPAQGTEAF
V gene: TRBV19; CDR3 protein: ASSPAGQGNYGYT